These 9 T cell receptor beta chains were sequenced from one sample in a study of post-analysis software for immune sequencing data. cDNA libraries of TCR beta carried unique molecular identifiers. A single record per CDR3 protein comes from TCRdb applying MiXCR to the PCR reads. The sample consists of roughly 580,000 distinct CDR3 sequences, 40% to 50% of them appearing once. Study conclusions and caveats: Among 5 or 6 TRBV segments more frequent in patients than controls were TRBV5-6, TRBV5-1 and TRBV20-1.

No antigen has been identified for these receptors. Material for sequencing was blood. The receptors originated from a girl aged 5-17 years with multiple sclerosis.

The chain links TRBV9 to TRBJ1-2; no clear D gene. V dropped 0 bases and J dropped 8 bases, with 14 bases sitting between them. From germline, CDR1 is SGDLS and CDR2 YYNGEE. The CDR3 length is 14 residues. This CDR3 reads CASSVGPEMKGYTF. CDR3 coding DNA: TGTGCCAGCAGCGTAGGCCCGGAGATGAAGGGCTACACCTTC.

The chain uses TRBV28 and TRBJ2-1, with D perhaps matching TRBD1 (5 bases). V was cut by 4 bases and J by 9 bases, with 19 bases left in between. This CDR3 contains 15 residues. In germline, CDR1 is MDHEN, CDR2 SYDVKM. CDR3 in amino acids: CASSSTGTENTEQFF. The CDR3 nucleotides are TGTGCCAGCAGTTCTACAGGAACCGAAAACACTGAGCAGTTCTTC.

V is TRBV5-4 and J is TRBJ2-3; TRBD2 aligns across 7 bases. CDR1 SGHNT and CDR2 YYREEE come from the germline V gene (reference sequence). The junction had 1 base not matched to a gene; V was cut back by 1 base and J by 2 bases. CDR3 length equals 14 residues. The CDR3 spells CASSLLADTDTQYF. CDR3 DNA sequence: TGTGCCAGCAGCTTGCTAGCGGACACAGATACGCAGTATTTT.

V and J are TRBV30 and TRBJ2-6, with no clear D. The CDR3 is made up of 13 amino acids. Trimming took 5 bases from V and 2 from J, leaving 7 bases between them. The V gene's germline CDR1 is GTSNPN and CDR2 SVGIG (reference sequence). The DNA for the CDR3 is TGTGCCTGGGAGATCACTGGGGCCAACGTCCTGACTTTC. It specifies CAWEITGANVLTF.

This clonotype was recorded only once. V is TRBV7-9 and J is TRBJ2-7; 7 positions match TRBD1. V was clipped by 5 bases and J by 9 bases; unmatched bases: 7. Per the germline V gene, CDR1 is SEHNR and CDR2 is FQNEAQ (reference sequence). The CDR3 length is 12 residues. The CDR3 region has the DNA TGTGCCAGCAGCCTGGACCGACAGGGGCAGTACTTC. Its translation is CASSLDRQGQYF.

This sequence joins TRBV3-1 and TRBJ2-4, with TRBD2 identical over 12 bases. Germline V gives CDR1 LGHDT, CDR2 YNNKEL (reference sequence). The CDR3 extends over 12 amino acids. V gave up 4 bases and J gave up 15 bases; unmatched junction bases: 4. The CDR3 DNA follows: TGTGCCAGCAGCCCCGGACTAGCGGGATTGTACTTC. Its translation: CASSPGLAGLYF. Looking up the rest from reference TRBV3-1 and TRBJ2-4 gives the full variable domain: DTAVSQTPKYLVTQMGNDKSIKCEQNLGHDTMYWYKQDSKKFLKIMFSYNNKELIINETVPNRFSPKSPDKAHLNLHINSLELGDSAVYFCASSPGLAGLYFGAGTRLSVL.

V gene TRBV30 combines with J gene TRBJ2-2, with a tentative D call TRBD1 (6 bases). The CDR3 loop spans 17 amino acids. Germline lookup yields CDR1 GTSNPN and CDR2 SVGIG (reference sequence). V was clipped by 1 base and J by 3 bases, with 18 bases between them. CDR3 nucleotides: TGTGCCTGGAGTGACTACGGGACACCCTACTACACCGGGGAGCTGTTTTTT. This translates into CAWSDYGTPYYTGELFF. The whole variable domain, filled in from reference TRBV30 and TRBJ2-2, reads SQTIHQWPATLVQPVGSPLSLECTVEGTSNPNLYWYRQAAGRGLQLLFYSVGIGQISSEVPQNLSASRPQDRQFILSSKKLLLSDSGFYLCAWSDYGTPYYTGELFFGEGSRLTVL.

CDR3 in DNA: TGTGCCAGCAGCTGGACAGGGGAAGATACGCAGTATTTT. It codes for CASSWTGEDTQYF. The V call is TRBV7-2, the J call TRBJ2-3, with TRBD1 matching over 9 bases. V trimming: 4 bases; J trimming: 5 bases; junction bases outside the gene matches: 1. The CDR3 is made up of 13 amino acids. Germline CDR1 reads SGHTA; CDR2 reads FQGNSA. The full variable domain, completed using reference TRBV7-2 and TRBJ2-3, is GAGVSQSPSNKVTEKGKDVELRCDPISGHTALYWYRQSLGQGLEFLIYFQGNSAPDKSGLPSDRFSAERTGGSVSTLTIQRTQQEDSAVYLCASSWTGEDTQYFGPGTRLTVL.

This clonotype came up a few times. The J gene is TRBJ1-2, the V gene TRBV7-4, with 9 positions matching TRBD1. The V and J ends lost 5 bases and 7 bases, in that order; junction bases with no gene match: 8. This CDR3 spans 14 amino acids. The germline CDR1 and CDR2 sequences are SGHVT and SQSDAQ. In DNA, the CDR3 is TGTGCCAGCAGCCCGCCCGGGACAGGGTCTGGCTACACCTTC. This encodes CASSPPGTGSGYTF.